This T cell receptor beta chain stems from a study of beta chain features in type 1 diabetes. Only one heparinised blood draw was taken per donor, and its volume averaged approximately 120 mL. There are a few counts of this clone. This CDR3 comprises 18 residues. V gave up 0 bases and J gave up 8 bases; unmatched junction bases: 12. Germline V gene lookup returns CDR1 SGDLS and CDR2 YYNGEE. The investigators reverse transcribed all of the isolated RNA, so they sequenced expressed TCRB transcripts. About 3.4 million reads on average were seen across naive, central memory and regulatory T cell samples. TCRdb's copy holds only in-frame clones and misses some; the assay was immunoSEQ multiplex PCR. This sample yields hundreds of thousands of clones, of which 15% to 18% are seen a single time; about 0.086% belongs to the top ten.

Material: naive CD4+ T cells from blood. This TCR was sampled from a man younger than 35 in good health. V gene TRBV9 combines with J gene TRBJ2-1; 12 nucleotides agree with TRBD2. As DNA, the CDR3 is TGTGCCAGCAGCGTAGGATTGGGGGGACTAGCGGGTTATGATGAGCAGTTCTTC. This encodes CASSVGLGGLAGYDEQFF.